This is a list of T cell receptor beta chains from one sample in a study of CD8 T cells in Susac syndrome. TCRdb re-derived calls from the immunoSEQ multiplex PCR reads in MiXCR, one entry per CDR3 protein. The table includes fewer than 350,000 distinct CDR3 sequences, about nine tenths detected once. What was sequenced was CD8+ T cells from PBMCs. These receptors all come from a human donor with multiple sclerosis. The CDR3 runs from the conserved cysteine through the conserved F or W. D genes are given only for firm matches. Only part of the rows carry a size: once, few, many, or a class if the clone is expanded.

DNA: TGTGCCAGCAGTGACAGTACCACAGATACGCAGTATTTT; CDR3: CASSDSTTDTQYF; size: few; V: TRBV6-4; J: TRBJ2-3; D: -
DNA: TGTGCCAGTAGTATCGACAGGGGAAAGATCTATGGCTACACCTTC; CDR3: CASSIDRGKIYGYTF; size: -; V: TRBV19; J: TRBJ1-2; D: TRBD1
DNA: TGCAGCGTTGGACAGACCTATGGCTACACCTTC; CDR3: CSVGQTYGYTF; size: -; V: TRBV29-1; J: TRBJ1-2; D: -
DNA: TGCAGTGCTAGAGATCCTTACTCCCACTCTGAAAAACTGTTTTTT; CDR3: CSARDPYSHSEKLFF; size: -; V: TRBV20-1; J: TRBJ1-4; D: -
DNA: TGTGCCAGCAGGGGGGCCCCTTGGACAGGGTACCACGAGCAGTACTTC; CDR3: CASRGAPWTGYHEQYF; size: -; V: TRBV27; J: TRBJ2-7; D: TRBD1
DNA: TGTGCCAGCAGCCCTACCGTGGCGGATCTCTCCTACAATGAGCAGTTCTTC; CDR3: CASSPTVADLSYNEQFF; size: -; V: TRBV7-2; J: TRBJ2-1; D: -
DNA: TGCGCCAGCAGCCAAGCTTGGGGGCCCAGGGAAACAGATACGCAGTATTTT; CDR3: CASSQAWGPRETDTQYF; size: -; V: TRBV4-3; J: TRBJ2-3; D: -
DNA: TGTGCCAGCAGCAAACTGACAGGGTTGCGTTACGAGCAGTACTTC; CDR3: CASSKLTGLRYEQYF; size: -; V: TRBV6-2/TRBV6-3; J: TRBJ2-7; D: TRBD1
DNA: TGTGCCAGCAGTGGGACTAGCGACGCAGATACGCAGTATTTT; CDR3: CASSGTSDADTQYF; size: -; V: TRBV6-4; J: TRBJ2-3; D: TRBD2
DNA: TGTGCCAGCAGCGTAGGCTCAGGGACTAGCATATACAATGAGCAGTTCTTC; CDR3: CASSVGSGTSIYNEQFF; size: -; V: TRBV9; J: TRBJ2-1; D: TRBD2
DNA: TGTGCCAGTAGTCCGGGACAGAACACTGAAGCTTTCTTT; CDR3: CASSPGQNTEAFF; size: few; V: TRBV12-3/TRBV12-4; J: TRBJ1-1; D: -
DNA: TGTGCCTGGAGTGTACCGGCAGAGATCCAAGAGACCCAGTACTTC; CDR3: CAWSVPAEIQETQYF; size: -; V: TRBV30; J: TRBJ2-5; D: -
DNA: TGTGCCAGCAGTTTATCGGCAGATACGCAGTATTTT; CDR3: CASSLSADTQYF; size: few; V: TRBV7-9; J: TRBJ2-3; D: -
DNA: TGTGCCAGCAGCCGGGGCATGGGGACAGGGGGATACAATGAGCAGTTCTTC; CDR3: CASSRGMGTGGYNEQFF; size: -; V: TRBV28; J: TRBJ2-1; D: TRBD1
DNA: TGCAGCGTTGACTGGTCGGGCCAGACCGAGCAGTTCTTC; CDR3: CSVDWSGQTEQFF; size: once; V: TRBV29-1; J: TRBJ2-1; D: -
DNA: TGTGCCAGCAGTTTTGTCGACAGGGAATACCCCTACGAGCAGTACTTC; CDR3: CASSFVDREYPYEQYF; size: once; V: TRBV28; J: TRBJ2-7; D: TRBD1
DNA: TGCAGTGCTAGGGAGCAGGGGGCGGATTACGGCGAGCAGTACTTC; CDR3: CSAREQGADYGEQYF; size: -; V: TRBV20-1; J: TRBJ2-7; D: TRBD1
DNA: TGTGCCAGCGGGGGGGAGTCGCAGTATGGCTACACCTTC; CDR3: CASGGESQYGYTF; size: -; V: TRBV7-9; J: TRBJ1-2; D: -
DNA: TGTGCCAGCAGATGGACAGGGGAGGATGAAAAACTGTTTTTT; CDR3: CASRWTGEDEKLFF; size: -; V: TRBV6-8; J: TRBJ1-4; D: TRBD1
DNA: TGTGCCAGCAGTTCCCTGGACAGGAACAATGAGCAGTTCTTC; CDR3: CASSSLDRNNEQFF; size: -; V: TRBV12-3/TRBV12-4; J: TRBJ2-1; D: TRBD1
DNA: TGTGCCTGGAGCCCCACGGGGACTGAGCAGTTCTTC; CDR3: CAWSPTGTEQFF; size: -; V: TRBV30; J: TRBJ2-1; D: -
DNA: TGTGCCAGCAGCCCTAACGTTGCGGGCCCATACAATGAGCAGTTCTTC; CDR3: CASSPNVAGPYNEQFF; size: -; V: TRBV7-6; J: TRBJ2-1; D: -
DNA: TGTGCCAGCAGCTTAGTGTGGACGGGATCAGATACGCAGTATTTT; CDR3: CASSLVWTGSDTQYF; size: -; V: TRBV7-8; J: TRBJ2-3; D: -
DNA: TGTGCCACTCTAGAGGGACAGGGGGAAGGAGATACGCAGTATTTT; CDR3: CATLEGQGEGDTQYF; size: -; V: TRBV6-1; J: TRBJ2-3; D: TRBD1
DNA: TGCGCCAGCACCCCGTCTGGGACTAGCGGGAGAAGTCACGAGCAGTACTTC; CDR3: CASTPSGTSGRSHEQYF; size: -; V: TRBV5-1; J: TRBJ2-7; D: TRBD2
DNA: TGCGCCAGCAGCCAACGGGCCAATGAGCAGTTCTTC; CDR3: CASSQRANEQFF; size: -; V: TRBV4-1; J: TRBJ2-1; D: -
DNA: TGTGCCAGCAGCTTCGGGACTCTTAACACCGGGGAGCTGTTTTTT; CDR3: CASSFGTLNTGELFF; size: -; V: TRBV5-5; J: TRBJ2-2; D: -
DNA: TGTGCCAGCAGTTTAATCCCGAGAGAGACCCAGTACTTC; CDR3: CASSLIPRETQYF; size: -; V: TRBV28; J: TRBJ2-5; D: -
DNA: TGCAGCGTTGATAACATGGACACTGAAGCTTTCTTT; CDR3: CSVDNMDTEAFF; size: -; V: TRBV29-1; J: TRBJ1-1; D: -
DNA: TGTGCCAGCAGTTTACCAGGGGGTTTTGAAGCTTTCTTT; CDR3: CASSLPGGFEAFF; size: -; V: TRBV27; J: TRBJ1-1; D: TRBD1
DNA: TGTGCCAGCAGCCCCGGGACAGGGAATGAAAAACTGTTTTTT; CDR3: CASSPGTGNEKLFF; size: -; V: TRBV9; J: TRBJ1-4; D: TRBD1
DNA: TGTGCCAGCAGTCCCACTGTCGGATACGAGCAGTACTTC; CDR3: CASSPTVGYEQYF; size: -; V: TRBV6-4; J: TRBJ2-7; D: -
DNA: TGTGCCAGCAGTGGGGCGGGGAGCGAGCAGTACTTC; CDR3: CASSGAGSEQYF; size: -; V: TRBV28; J: TRBJ2-7; D: -
DNA: TGCAGTGCTAGAGATGACCGAACCTACGAGCAGTACTTC; CDR3: CSARDDRTYEQYF; size: -; V: TRBV20-1; J: TRBJ2-7; D: -
DNA: TGTGCCAGCAGCTTGGCGGCAGGGAGTCAGCCCCAGCATTTT; CDR3: CASSLAAGSQPQHF; size: -; V: TRBV5-6; J: TRBJ1-5; D: -
DNA: TGTGCCAGCAGTTTTATCGGTGGCGCCGGGACAGGTGTTGCAACTAATGAAAAACTGTTTTTT; CDR3: CASSFIGGAGTGVATNEKLFF; size: once; V: TRBV28; J: TRBJ1-4; D: TRBD1